This passage covers 14 T cell receptor beta chains from one sample sequenced in a study of CD8 T cells in ankylosing spondylitis. Study-wide results and limits: What appeared characteristic of ankylosing spondylitis blood was a TCR beta motif of fewer than ten highly homologous variants.

Antigen specificity for these receptors is unknown. TCRdb itself ran the 5' RACE reads through MiXCR, one entry per CDR3 protein. The data contain approximately 500,000 distinct CDR3 sequences, about an eighth of them singletons. Source material: blood, either unsorted or a sorted T cell fraction (not recorded which). These TCRs come from a male donor with ankylosing spondylitis.

This clonotype appeared a few times. The V and J genes are TRBV7-6 and TRBJ1-1, with TRBD1 matching 7 bases. Germline V CDR1 and CDR2: SGHVS, FNYEAQ. Trimming at V came to 2 bases and at J to 6 bases, leaving 9 bases not matched to a gene. The CDR3 runs 15 residues. The CDR3 DNA follows: TGTGCCAGCAGCTTAATCCAGGAGGGGGCGGCTGAAGCTTTCTTT. Encoded protein: CASSLIQEGAAEAFF.

The CDR3 region has the DNA TGCACTCCAGCAGTCCCCTGGCGGGAGGGAGAAGAGACCCAGTACTTC. It is translated as CTPAVPWREGEETQYF. The chain uses TRBV20-1 and TRBJ2-5; 9 bases are shared with TRBD2. CDR1 and CDR2 (germline): DFQATT, SNEGSKA (reference sequence). The CDR3 is made up of 16 amino acids.

The table lists this clonotype with a few counts. The V call is TRBV5-1, the J call TRBJ2-5; no definite D call. Trimming took 0 bases from V and 2 from J, leaving 11 bases between them. The length of the CDR3 is 15 residues. Germline assignment: CDR1 SGHRS and CDR2 YFSETQ. The CDR3 region is CASSLDGNFQETQYF. CDR3 sequence (DNA): TGCGCCAGCAGCTTGGACGGCAATTTTCAAGAGACCCAGTACTTC.

The chain carries TRBV20-1 and TRBJ2-5; 14 bases agree with TRBD2. There are 18 residues in the CDR3. The V and J ends lost 3 bases and 5 bases, in that order; junction bases with no gene match: 14. In germline, CDR1 is DFQATT, CDR2 SNEGSKA (reference sequence). The DNA of the CDR3 is TGCAGTGCTAGGGATCCGGGACTAGCGGGAGACGAGTCGGAGACCCAGTACTTC. This translates into CSARDPGLAGDESETQYF.

The chain combines TRBV12-3 or TRBV12-4 with TRBJ2-3; 12 nucleotides match TRBD2. The CDR3 is 16 residues long. With 5 bases clipped from V and 4 bases from J, the junction kept 7 bases outside the gene matches. The CDR3 spells CASSTWTSGDSDTQYF. CDR3 DNA sequence: TGTGCCAGCAGTACATGGACTAGCGGGGACTCAGATACGCAGTATTTT.

This clonotype has only a few counts. The chain links TRBV20-1 to TRBJ2-2; TRBD2 aligns across 9 bases. Trimming cost V 0 bases and J 5 bases; bases outside gene matches: 4. CDR1 is DFQATT and CDR2 is SNEGSKA in the germline V gene (reference sequence). The CDR3 is made up of 15 amino acids. This chain's CDR3 is CSARDRLAGTGELFF. The CDR3 region has the DNA TGCAGTGCTAGAGATCGGCTAGCGGGAACCGGGGAGCTGTTTTTT.

This clonotype was counted a few times. The chain is built from TRBV3-1 and TRBJ2-1; 8 bases are a match to TRBD2. Looked up from germline, CDR1 is LGHDT and CDR2 is YNNKEL (reference sequence). The CDR3 is 16 amino acids. The V gene end was trimmed by 0 bases and the J gene end by 3 bases; junction bases not matched to a gene: 4. The CDR3 protein is CASSQDRGGDYNEQFF. CDR3 in DNA: TGTGCCAGCAGCCAAGATCGGGGGGGGGACTACAATGAGCAGTTCTTC.

The table lists this clonotype with a few counts. The chain combines TRBV12-5 with TRBJ1-2, with a tentative D call TRBD1 (5 bases). The CDR3 sequence is 14 residues long. The germline gives CDR1 LGHNT, CDR2 FRNRAP. The V gene lost 4 bases and the J gene lost 0 bases, with 9 bases spanning the gap. CDR3: CASGWDSSNYGYTF. DNA of the CDR3: TGTGCTAGTGGTTGGGACTCTTCTAACTATGGCTACACCTTC.

This clonotype has ten or more counts. The rearrangement links TRBV10-1 to TRBJ2-2; TRBD1 or TRBD2 may be the D gene (5 bases each). The CDR3 loop spans 16 amino acids. CDR1 is WNHNN, CDR2 SYGVQD, per germline (reference sequence). Trimming removed 2 bases at V and 5 bases at J, with 15 bases between. The CDR3 sequence: CASSERGPPVTGELFF. The CDR3 coding sequence is TGCGCCAGCAGTGAGCGGGGCCCCCCGGTGACCGGGGAGCTGTTTTTT.

There are many counts of this clonotype. The rearrangement uses TRBV5-1 and TRBJ2-5; no clear D gene. The CDR3 is 18 residues long. The V and J ends lost 0 bases and 3 bases respectively, with 21 bases between them. Germline CDR1 is SGHRS and CDR2 is YFSETQ. The CDR3 bases are TGCGCCAGCAGCTTGGCCTTATCTGCCCCCAGAAAGGAAGAGACCCAGTACTTC. As protein: CASSLALSAPRKEETQYF.

This clonotype was seen repeatedly, ten times or more. V and J are TRBV20-1 and TRBJ1-1; D unclear. The CDR3 is 17 amino acids. Germline V gene data show CDR1 as DFQATT and CDR2 as SNEGSKA (reference sequence). Trimming removed 5 bases at V and 5 bases at J, with 27 bases between. DNA for the CDR3: TGCAGTGCTCCTCGTCAGGTTTTTGGACGAACGGGTACTGAAGCTTTCTTT. It encodes CSAPRQVFGRTGTEAFF.

This clonotype came up many times. This rearrangement joins TRBV20-1 to TRBJ2-5, with a tentative D call TRBD2 (5 bases). The CDR3 spans 13 residues. V was shortened by 4 bases and J by 4 bases, with 13 bases between the two germline ends. The V gene's germline CDR1 is DFQATT and CDR2 SNEGSKA (reference sequence). The CDR3 sequence is CSATHSGRETQYF. Written as DNA, the CDR3 is TGCAGTGCTACCCATTCGGGGAGAGAGACCCAGTACTTC.

With respect to this clonotype: An end of the junction differs from the germline gene, which may be a read error. J is TRBJ1-1 and V is TRBV6-1; possible D gene TRBD1, 5 bases. CDR1 MNHNS and CDR2 SASEGT come from the germline V gene. The CDR3 consists of 13 residues. The CDR3 sequence: CASREGVDTEAFF. The CDR3 DNA reads as TGTGCCAGCAGGGAAGGGGTTGACACTGAAGCTTTCTTT.

This chain links TRBV10-3 with TRBJ1-2; D unclear. Trimming pared 2 bases from V and 2 bases from J, leaving 6 bases between. Germline CDR1 is ENHRY and CDR2 is SYGVKD. The CDR3 runs 13 residues. CDR3 region: CAISEGINYGYTF. DNA for the CDR3: TGTGCCATCAGTGAGGGCATCAACTATGGCTACACCTTC.